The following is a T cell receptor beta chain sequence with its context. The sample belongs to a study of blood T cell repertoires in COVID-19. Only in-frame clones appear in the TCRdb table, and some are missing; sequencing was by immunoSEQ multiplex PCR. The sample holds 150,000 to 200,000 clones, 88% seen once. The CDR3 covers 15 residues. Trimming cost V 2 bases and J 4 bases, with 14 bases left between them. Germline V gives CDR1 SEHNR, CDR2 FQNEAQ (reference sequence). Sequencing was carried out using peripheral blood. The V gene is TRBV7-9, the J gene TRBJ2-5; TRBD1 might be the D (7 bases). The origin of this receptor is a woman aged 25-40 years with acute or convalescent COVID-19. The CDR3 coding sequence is TGTGCCAGCAGCTTATTCCCAGGGGGGTCAGAGACCCAGTACTTC. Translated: CASSLFPGGSETQYF.